The present entry profiles one T cell receptor beta chain with its context. The record originates from a study of shared clonotypes between healthy human individuals. Study in general: Donor ages ranged 18 to 49 years: a couple of women, a few men.

The method was immunoSEQ multiplex PCR; TCRdb's version includes in-frame clones alone and lacks a portion of them. The sample consists of some 2,000,000 clones, 85% to 95% of them appearing once. Positive CCR7 selection of CD45RO-negative cells yielded the naive CD8 cells, and terminally differentiated effector memory CD45RA+ cells were excluded. Only Caucasian adults living in Nashville, Tennessee served as donors. Germline V gene data show CDR1 as SGHTS and CDR2 as YDEGEE. V shed 7 bases and J 1 base; nucleotides not matched to a gene: 11. This CDR3 region has 15 residues. Input material: naive CD8+ T cells sorted from blood. This chain links TRBV5-8 with TRBJ2-7; 7 bases align to TRBD2. The receptor was isolated from a young man in good health. The CDR3: CASASGGVSSYEQYF. CDR3 in DNA: TGTGCCAGCGCCTCGGGGGGAGTTAGTTCCTACGAGCAGTACTTC.